This TCR beta chain was captured by sequencing in a study of blood T cell repertoires in COVID-19. Study context: Acute and convalescent COVID-19 specimens originated in the United States, Italy and Spain. PBMCs, B-cell-depleted T cells, or T cells were the source of the cDNA or gDNA that made up the material.

The CDR3 is 15 amino acids. From germline, CDR1 is SNHLY and CDR2 FYNNEI. The ends were cut back, 3 bases at V and 3 bases at J, with 15 bases in the middle. Authors' data handling: Nucleated cell counts were estimated from reference gene primer amplification. Profiling relied on immunoSEQ multiplex PCR, and the TCRdb table lists in-frame clones only, not all of them. V and J calls and clone size come straight from that table; D and trimming were deduced from the DNA. The sample records around 380,000 clones, over 65% being singletons. The source is a human donor with acute or convalescent COVID-19. The donor label of this sample is uncertain. Specimen: peripheral blood. V gene TRBV2 combines with J gene TRBJ2-7; D may be TRBD2 (5 bases). This CDR3 reads CASSEGGLAVYEQYF. The CDR3 nucleotides read TGTGCCAGCAGTGAGGGTGGGCTAGCCGTCTACGAGCAGTACTTC.